The T cell receptor (beta chain) under discussion was sequenced for a study of T cell changes during pregnancy in multiple sclerosis. The assay was immunoSEQ multiplex PCR, and TCRdb's table has in-frame clones only and misses some. The data contain about 30,000 clones, 90% to 95% of them seen just once; the ten biggest clones take up approximately 0.41%. Germline values: CDR1 KGHSH, CDR2 LQKENI. V dropped 5 bases and J dropped 5 bases, with 9 bases sitting between them. The length of the CDR3 is 13 residues. The sequencing used CD4+ T cells from peripheral blood mononuclear cells, collected after pregnancy. The sequence was collected from a female donor with multiple sclerosis, enrolled in a pregnancy study. The V gene is TRBV18, the J gene TRBJ2-2; tentatively, D is TRBD2 (5 bases). As DNA, the CDR3 is TGTGCCAGCTCATCCGGGGTGACCGGGGAGCTGTTTTTT. It yields the protein CASSSGVTGELFF.